This TCR beta chain originates from a study of response to subunit inactivated influenza vaccine (dated by TCRdb to 2016 to 2019). Concerning the study at large: Deep quantitative T cell receptor repertoire profiling was used in the study to track responses to a trivalent subunit inactivated influenza vaccine.

About this clonotype: Its antigen is currently not known. The record has no base qualities; no much larger clone is one base away.

Library creation used RT-PCR. TCRdb lists the instrument as Illumina HiSeq 2500. TCRdb's own reprocessing of the public reads used fastp at Q25 and MiXCR and kept productive beta chains. CDR3 protein sequences are deduplicated, and each keeps its most common genes and DNA. The sample includes around 580,000 distinct CDR3 sequences, with about an eighth observed a single time. The top ten clones comprise more than 8.5% of the sample. Overall results and qualifications from the work: The authors suggested that each seasonal influenza vaccination may recruit only a limited number of new T cells.

The clonotype comes from a man in his forties or fifties who received an inactivated influenza vaccine. Donor details come from another sample of the same person, matched by shared clones. This material consisted of PBMCs from blood, taken on the day of vaccination.

The CDR3 corresponds to CASRLQGTYSYEQYF. The nucleotide sequence reads TGTGCCAGCAGATTACAGGGAACTTACTCCTACGAGCAGTACTTC. The chain is encoded by TRBV6-2 or TRBV6-3 joined to TRBJ2-7; tentative D gene TRBD1, with 6 bases matching. CDR1 and CDR2, looked up from the germline V gene, are MNHEY and SVGEGT. At the junction V is shortened by 6 bases and J by 0 bases, with 15 bases in between. The cysteine opens and the phenylalanine closes a CDR3 of 15 amino acids. Only the CDR3 DNA stays, 45 bases, in frame from base 1.